The clone carrying this T cell receptor (beta chain) was seen a few times. Its matching antigen is unknown. Germline and junction disagree at one end, which may indicate a read error. Blood was sampled at baseline, cycle 4 day 1, and cycle 7 day 1. The germline V gene has CDR1 SGHNT and CDR2 YENEEA. The CDR3 is 14 amino acids. This record belongs to a study of OX40 agonist ivuxolimab in advanced cancers. Study information: With ivuxolimab, an agonistic anti-OX40 (CD134) antibody, patients were treated. Administration of intravenous ivuxolimab to patients occurred every 2 weeks at 0.01 to 10 mg/kg.

Data came from immunoSEQ multiplex PCR; TCRdb stores just in-frame clones and leaves some out. Among 45,000 to 60,000 clones listed, roughly 90% were seen once. Whole-study findings and limits: Among the lowest peripheral clonal expansion occurred in 0.1-3.0 mg/kg partial responders.

The chain joins TRBV11-3 to TRBJ1-2; no clear D gene. The material was CD4+ or CD8+ T cells sorted from blood, obtained in a trial of the OX40 agonist ivuxolimab. The receptor was isolated from an adult with an advanced solid tumor such as melanoma, head and neck, liver or kidney cancer. This chain's CDR3 is CASNLKEPRVHNTF. CDR3 sequence (DNA): TGTGCCAGCAACTTAAAGGAACCTAGGGTTCACAACACCTTC.